This TCR beta chain was profiled in a study of cytomegalovirus exposure and HLA in healthy donors. PCR amplification relied on 60 Vbeta primers (plus 13 Jbeta primers). Authors' methods: Later analysis identified 80 million to 90 million unique TCR beta chains, approximately 10 million shared. Data came from immunoSEQ multiplex PCR; TCRdb stores just in-frame clones and leaves some out. Clone size and V and J calls were adopted from that table, with D and trimming inferred from the DNA. Among about 70,000 clones, about 70% were seen once, and the ten largest hold approximately 11%. The germline V gene has CDR1 SGHRS and CDR2 YFSETQ. This CDR3 has 15 amino acids. V lost 0 bases and J 0 bases, leaving 7 bases between the germline ends.

The sample taken for sequencing was PBMCs. This clonotype was sampled from a woman aged 25 to 45 in good health and CMV-seronegative. The rearrangement joins TRBV5-1 to TRBJ2-1; possible D gene TRBD2, 5 bases. DNA for the CDR3: TGCGCCAGCAGCTTGGCGGGGAACTCCTACAATGAGCAGTTCTTC. This translates into CASSLAGNSYNEQFF.